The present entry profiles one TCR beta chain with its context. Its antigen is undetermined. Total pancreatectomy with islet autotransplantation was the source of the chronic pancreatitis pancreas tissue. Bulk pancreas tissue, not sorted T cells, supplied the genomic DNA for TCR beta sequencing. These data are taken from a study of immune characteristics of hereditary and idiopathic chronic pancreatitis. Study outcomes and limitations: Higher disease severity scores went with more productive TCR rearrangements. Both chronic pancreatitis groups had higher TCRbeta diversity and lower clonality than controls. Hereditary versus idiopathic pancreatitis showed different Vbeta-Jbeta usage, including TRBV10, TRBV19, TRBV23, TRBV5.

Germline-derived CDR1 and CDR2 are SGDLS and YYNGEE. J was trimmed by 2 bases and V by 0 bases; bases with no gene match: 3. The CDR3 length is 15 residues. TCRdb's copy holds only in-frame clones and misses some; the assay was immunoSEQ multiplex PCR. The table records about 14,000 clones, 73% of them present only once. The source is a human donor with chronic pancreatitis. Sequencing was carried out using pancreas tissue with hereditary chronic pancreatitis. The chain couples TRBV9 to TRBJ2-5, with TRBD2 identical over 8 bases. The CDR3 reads CASSVAAGGQETQYF. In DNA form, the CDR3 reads TGTGCCAGCAGCGTAGCGGCGGGAGGACAAGAGACCCAGTACTTC.